The clone carrying this TCR beta chain has only a few counts. The antigen is not known. The CDR3 loop spans 13 amino acids. The germline CDR1 and CDR2 sequences are SGHNT and YYREEE (reference sequence). Trimming stripped 4 bases from V and 5 bases from J, with 12 bases between. The entry originates in a study of T cell repertoires in cytomegalovirus infection. Looking at the study overall: The authors used CMV epitopes that were HLA-C-restricted (recently identified) and HLA-B-restricted (well studied). A matching HLA type, together with CMV infection, was signaled by public TCR beta signatures. Study-wide results and caveats: Clonotypes of TCR beta that were HLA-C-restricted and CMV-specific dominated the ex vivo response. Cumulated frequencies of public TCR beta families served to identify carriers of CMV plus the relevant HLA.

TCRdb ran MiXCR on the reads and lists one entry per CDR3 protein. In the table there are roughly 800,000 distinct CDR3 sequences, under 35% of which are singletons. This sequence was found in a human donor in good health (CMV status not recorded). Some clones in this sample may be carry-over from other donors' samples. The V call is TRBV5-4, the J call TRBJ1-2; no firm D call. The source was cultured CD8+ T cells from PBMCs, collected from culture after CMV antigen stimulation. CDR3 region: CASSPDGEYGYTF. CDR3 coding DNA: TGTGCCAGCAGCCCCGACGGTGAATATGGCTACACCTTC.